A single sample is the source of the 2 T cell receptor beta chains below, sequenced in a study of blood T cell repertoires in COVID-19. Measured with immunoSEQ multiplex PCR; TCRdb has only the in-frame clones, and not every one. The sample lists 90,000 to 120,000 clones, roughly 92% occurring once. Sequencing was done on a sample of peripheral blood. The receptors originated from a man aged 65-85 years with acute or convalescent COVID-19.

As DNA, the CDR3 is TGTGCCAGCAGTCGCGAGACAGGGGTTGATACAGATACGCAGTATTTT. Its protein is CASSRETGVDTDTQYF. V usage is TRBV28 and J usage is TRBJ2-3, with 8 nucleotides matching TRBD1. Germline V gene sequence: CDR1 MDHEN, CDR2 SYDVKM. The junction had 10 bases not matched to a gene; V was cut back by 5 bases and J by 3 bases. The CDR3 totals 16 residues.

This clone was counted only a few times. V and J are TRBV11-3 and TRBJ1-1; D remains unclear. The CDR3 covers 11 residues. Germline V gives CDR1 SGHNT, CDR2 YENEEA. The germline V and J ends were trimmed by 5 bases and 8 bases, with 9 bases remaining between them. CDR3 sequence reads: CASSLSREAFF. Written as DNA, the CDR3 is TGTGCCAGCAGCCTTTCGAGGGAAGCTTTCTTT.